Following are 3 T cell receptor beta chains from one sample sequenced in a study of lung T cells in sarcoidosis with Löfgren's syndrome (dated by TCRdb to between 2016 and 2019). The instrument was an Illumina MiSeq. TCRdb applied fastp at Q25 and MiXCR to the public reads, then kept only in-frame beta chains. Entries are consolidated by CDR3 protein sequence, retaining the most common genes and DNA. The sample yields 15,000 to 20,000 distinct CDR3 sequences; 20% to 25% were counted once. About 3.8% of the sample rests with the top ten. The sequencing input was CD4+ T cells from PBMCs. The source is a human donor with sarcoidosis (Löfgren's syndrome or another form), or a control subject (not recorded which).

This clonotype was detected many times. The genes are TRBV5-1 and TRBJ1-1; the match to TRBD1 covers 8 bases. The junction had 10 bases not matched to a gene; V was cut back by 3 bases and J by 3 bases. Germline CDR1 reads SGHRS; CDR2 reads YFSETQ. CDR3 length: 16 residues. The CDR3: CASSWGGSGGHTEAFF. The DNA for the CDR3 is TGCGCCAGCAGCTGGGGCGGCTCAGGGGGCCACACTGAAGCTTTCTTT.

Many counts were recorded for this clonotype. The CDR3 sequence: CASSDGRTDNTEAFF. CDR3 DNA: TGCGCCAGCAGCGACGGGAGGACAGACAACACTGAAGCTTTCTTT. The chain joins TRBV5-1 to TRBJ1-1; possible D gene TRBD1, 6 bases. CDR1 is SGHRS, CDR2 YFSETQ, per germline. V lost 4 bases and J 2 bases, leaving 15 bases between the germline ends. The CDR3 runs to 15 residues.

On this clonotype: The junction shows a germline mismatch at one end, possibly a read error. The chain couples TRBV27 to TRBJ1-3; D remains ambiguous. CDR1 is MNHEY, CDR2 SMNVEV, per germline (reference sequence). The CDR3 covers 13 residues. CDR3 loop: CASSPHSGDTIYF. For the CDR3, the DNA is TGTGCCAGCAGTCCGCACTCTGGAGACACCATATATTTC.